The 5 T cell receptor beta chains below were found in one sample sequenced in a study of T-cell reconstitution after alpha-beta-depleted transplantation in children (dated by TCRdb to about 2016). The library was prepared using PCR. These reads were obtained on an Illumina HiSeq 2500. TCR library preparation used molecular barcoding, with unique molecular identifiers applied to normalize quantification of the TCRbeta repertoire. TCRdb redid the processing of the public reads, applying fastp at Q25 and MiXCR, and retained in-frame beta chains. Rows matching on CDR3 protein sequence are summarized as one entry with the most common DNA and genes. The sample data list approximately 210,000 distinct CDR3 sequences, and 13% to 15% of these were observed just once. The ten most abundant clones make up about 13% of the sample. Specimen: PBMCs from the stem cell graft donor, collected from the stem cell graft. The receptor set was obtained from a human donor who donated a stem cell graft to a child with acute lymphoblastic leukemia.

This clonotype was detected ten times or more. The V call is TRBV19, the J call TRBJ1-2; tentative D call: TRBD1 (6 bases). With 7 bases removed from V and 0 bases from J, the gap between germline ends came to 15 bases. Germline lookup yields CDR1 LNHDA and CDR2 SQIVND (reference sequence). CDR3 size: 15 residues. In nucleotides, the CDR3 is TGTGCCAGTAACTGGGGCAGGGGAACTAACTATGGCTACACCTTC. This sequence encodes CASNWGRGTNYGYTF.

This clonotype was detected once. The rearrangement links TRBV12-3 or TRBV12-4 to TRBJ1-2; D is unclear. The ends were cut back, 1 base at V and 4 bases at J, with 10 bases in the middle. CDR3 length: 14 amino acids. In nucleotides, the CDR3 is TGTGCCAGCAGTTTAGGGGTACTTAGCTATGGCTACACCTTC. Translation gives CASSLGVLSYGYTF.

In this sample, this clonotype turned up many times. The V call is TRBV11-2, the J call TRBJ2-3, with 10 bases fitting TRBD2. This CDR3 contains 16 residues. Germline CDR1 and CDR2: SGHAT and FQNNGV. The ends lost 4 bases at V and 2 bases at J; junction bases unmatched: 6. CDR3 coding DNA: TGTGCCAGCAGCTCAGAAGCGGGAGGGAACACAGATACGCAGTATTTT. It yields the protein CASSSEAGGNTDTQYF.

This clonotype was detected ten times or more. The chain recombines TRBV5-1 with TRBJ1-1; 7 nucleotides match TRBD1. Per the germline V gene, CDR1 is SGHRS and CDR2 is YFSETQ. Trimming took 5 bases from V and 0 from J; bases not matched to a gene: 10. CDR3 length equals 16 residues. CDR3 DNA sequence: TGCGCCAGCAGGAACACCCAGGACAGGCTGAACACTGAAGCTTTCTTT. Translating it yields CASRNTQDRLNTEAFF. Drawing the rest from reference TRBV5-1 and TRBJ1-1, the complete variable domain is KAGVTQTPRYLIKTRGQQVTLSCSPISGHRSVSWYQQTPGQGLQFLFEYFSETQRNKGNFPGRFSGRQFSNSRSEMNVSTLELGDSALYLCASRNTQDRLNTEAFFGQGTRLTVV.

This clonotype was recorded many times. V usage is TRBV12-3 or TRBV12-4 and J usage is TRBJ2-1; TRBD2 matches at 7 bases. The V and J ends lost 0 bases and 8 bases, in that order; junction bases with no gene match: 10. This CDR3 contains 16 residues. The CDR3 coding sequence is TGTGCCAGCAGTTTAGCCCGAGCGGGGCGGGGAGATGAGCAGTTCTTC. Translation: CASSLARAGRGDEQFF.